The 31 T cell receptor beta chains in this list originate from one sample, sequenced in a study of regulatory T cells in long-lasting Graves disease. Sample time point: persistent/refractory GD, antithyroid drugs over 5 years with positive TRAb. TCR sequences were obtained from RNA taken from PBMCs. iRepertoire HTBI primers and Arm-PCR of CDR3 regions built TCR beta libraries. TCRdb re-called the multiplex PCR reads with MiXCR, one entry per CDR3 protein. The sample carries some 300,000 distinct CDR3 sequences, roughly a fifth recorded once. The input for sequencing was peripheral blood mononuclear cells (PBMCs), taken when the disease was refractory, from a patient treated with antithyroid drugs. These TCRs come from a female donor with Graves disease.

This clonotype was detected many times. The chain links TRBV27 to TRBJ2-7; 9 nucleotides agree with TRBD1. Germline CDR1 MNHEY, CDR2 SMNVEV (reference sequence). V lost 6 bases to trimming and J lost 2 bases; unmatched junction nucleotides: 5. This CDR3 has 14 residues. The CDR3 protein is CASSPGQGTYEQYF. The CDR3 DNA sequence: TGTGCCAGCAGCCCGGGACAGGGAACCTACGAGCAGTACTTC.

This clonotype was seen a handful of times. The V and J genes are TRBV27 and TRBJ1-1; no firm D call. From germline, CDR1 is MNHEY and CDR2 SMNVEV (reference sequence). V lost 2 bases to trimming and J lost 4 bases, with 11 bases between them. The CDR3 totals 14 residues. For the CDR3, the DNA is TGTGCCAGCAGTTTACTTTGGAGGGTCACTGAAGCTTTCTTT. It specifies CASSLLWRVTEAFF.

This clonotype was recorded at least ten times. The rearrangement links TRBV12-3 or TRBV12-4 to TRBJ1-2; D unresolved. CDR3 size: 13 residues. The ends were cut back, 7 bases at V and 1 base at J, with 10 bases in the middle. CDR3 residues: CASTLTNNYGYTF. As DNA, the CDR3 is TGTGCCAGCACTCTCACGAATAACTATGGCTACACCTTC.

This clonotype was recorded a few times. The chain uses TRBV28 and TRBJ2-1; 9 nucleotides match TRBD2. Germline CDR1 is MDHEN and CDR2 is SYDVKM. CDR3 length: 16 amino acids. The J segment lost 7 bases and the V segment lost 4 bases, leaving 11 bases of the junction unmatched. The CDR3 DNA reads TGTGCCAGCAGTTCTAGCGGGATGCCCTTTGGAAATGAGCAGTTCTTC. This sequence encodes CASSSSGMPFGNEQFF.

This clonotype appeared many times. This chain connects TRBV11-2 to TRBJ1-1; 7 nucleotides align to TRBD1. Germline lookup yields CDR1 SGHAT and CDR2 FQNNGV. CDR3 size: 14 residues. The V segment lost 1 base and the J segment 4 bases; nucleotides outside the gene matches: 3. The CDR3 bases are TGTGCCAGCAGCTTAGCCCCAGGGGGCACTGAAGCTTTCTTT. It codes for CASSLAPGGTEAFF.

This chain uses TRBV14 with TRBJ1-1; no clear D gene. This CDR3 has 16 amino acids. The germline gives CDR1 SGHDN, CDR2 FVKESK. V lost 0 bases to trimming and J lost 1 base, with 12 bases between them. This chain's CDR3 is CASSQERRRGNTEAFF. In nucleotides, the CDR3 is TGTGCCAGCAGCCAAGAAAGACGCCGGGGGAACACTGAAGCTTTCTTT.

The CDR3 nucleotides read TGTGCCAGCGGTCATGGGGGGGAGCTGTTTTTT. Translated, it gives CASGHGGELFF. The V call is TRBV6-1, the J call TRBJ2-2; D gene uncertain. Trimming cost V 8 bases and J 8 bases, with 9 bases left between them. Germline V lookup: CDR1 MNHNS, CDR2 SASEGT. The CDR3 is made up of 11 amino acids.

In its sample, this clonotype was seen many times. The chain joins TRBV7-8 to TRBJ1-1, with a weak D call TRBD1 (5 bases). Trimming removed 5 bases from V and 1 base from J, with 11 bases in between. The CDR3 sequence is 14 residues long. Germline V gene lookup returns CDR1 SGHVS and CDR2 FQNEAQ. The CDR3 DNA sequence: TGTGCCAGCAGCCCGATACAGGAGAACACTGAAGCTTTCTTT. The encoded protein is CASSPIQENTEAFF.

This clonotype was counted ten times or more. Written as DNA, the CDR3 is TGTGCCAGCAGCTTAGATCCGGATGGCTACACCTTC. It yields the protein CASSLDPDGYTF. This chain joins TRBV7-2 and TRBJ1-2, with D uncertain. CDR1 and CDR2 (germline): SGHTA, FQGNSA. This CDR3 contains 12 residues. The V end was cut by 1 base, the J end by 6 bases, with 6 bases between.

This clonotype was detected ten times or more. This chain joins TRBV20-1 and TRBJ1-5; the match to TRBD1 covers 7 bases. V lost 5 bases to trimming and J lost 5 bases; unmatched junction nucleotides: 9. CDR3 length: 14 residues. Germline loops: CDR1 DFQATT, CDR2 SNEGSKA (reference sequence). The CDR3 region is CSASTGSEHQPQHF. CDR3 DNA: TGCAGTGCTTCGACAGGGTCGGAACATCAGCCCCAGCATTTT.

This clonotype was detected ten times or more. V and J are TRBV5-6 and TRBJ2-6; maybe TRBD2 (5 bases). This CDR3 has 14 amino acids. V gave up 1 base and J gave up 3 bases, with 5 bases separating them. Germline lookup yields CDR1 SGHDT and CDR2 YYEEEE. In DNA, the CDR3 is TGTGCCAGCAGCTTGCGGGGTGGGGCCAACGTCCTGACTTTC. It encodes CASSLRGGANVLTF.

At least ten counts were recorded for this clonotype. The rearrangement uses TRBV12-3 or TRBV12-4 and TRBJ2-2; D may be TRBD1 or TRBD2 (5 bases each). Trimming cost V 6 bases and J 4 bases, with 12 bases left between them. CDR3 length equals 14 residues. The CDR3 bases are TGTGCCAGCAGGCCGGTTGGGGGCACCGGGGAGCTGTTTTTT. Translated: CASRPVGGTGELFF.

The table lists this clonotype with a few counts. The J gene is TRBJ1-2, the V gene TRBV20-1; the D gene is possibly TRBD1 (5 bases). Trimming removed 3 bases at V and 5 bases at J, with 13 bases between. The length of the CDR3 is 13 residues. CDR1 and CDR2 (germline): DFQATT, SNEGSKA (reference sequence). The DNA of the CDR3 is TGCAGTGCTAGTAGGGGTTCCCTATATGGCTACACCTTC. It encodes CSASRGSLYGYTF.

This clonotype came up many times. This chain joins TRBV28 and TRBJ2-1; 13 nucleotides agree with TRBD2. The CDR3 sequence is 16 residues long. V lost 2 bases, J lost 10 bases, and 8 bases stayed unmatched. Looked up from germline, CDR1 is MDHEN and CDR2 is SYDVKM. CDR3 loop: CASSLVSWTSGREQFF. The CDR3 DNA is TGTGCCAGCAGTTTAGTGTCATGGACTAGCGGGAGAGAGCAGTTCTTC.

This clonotype was recorded at least ten times. The chain links TRBV15 to TRBJ2-7; 9 nucleotides line up with TRBD1. The germline gives CDR1 LNHNV, CDR2 YYDKDF (reference sequence). The CDR3 is 15 residues long. J gave up 3 bases and V 4 bases, and 7 bases lay outside the gene matches. For the CDR3, the DNA is TGTGCCACCAGCACGGGACAGGGAGGGAGCTACGAGCAGTACTTC. As protein: CATSTGQGGSYEQYF. The full variable domain, its missing parts supplied by reference TRBV15 and TRBJ2-7, is DAMVIQNPRYQVTQFGKPVTLSCSQTLNHNVMYWYQQKSSQAPKLLFHYYDKDFNNEADTPDNFQSRRPNTSFCFLDIRSPGLGDTAMYLCATSTGQGGSYEQYFGPGTRLTVT.

In the case of this clonotype: The junction shows a germline mismatch at one end, possibly a read error. This chain uses TRBV18 with TRBJ2-1, with TRBD1 matching over 7 bases. Germline CDR1 KGHSH, CDR2 LQKENI. The CDR3 has 15 amino acids. The CDR3 DNA is TGTGCCAGCTCACGGGAAGATCTAGGGGGCCCAGAGTTGGACTTC. Its translation is CASSREDLGGPELDF.

The rearrangement links TRBV27 to TRBJ2-2, with no clear D. CDR1 is MNHEY, CDR2 SMNVEV, per germline (reference sequence). V was trimmed by 9 bases and J by 8 bases, leaving 16 bases between them. The CDR3 sequence is 13 residues long. This CDR3 is CASQASTMGELFF. Here the CDR3 DNA reads TGTGCCAGTCAAGCCTCGACAATGGGGGAGCTGTTTTTT.

This clonotype was observed a few times. The chain has TRBV28 and TRBJ1-1; D might be TRBD1 (5 bases). V was trimmed by 6 bases and J by 1 base, leaving 9 bases between them. Germline assignment: CDR1 MDHEN and CDR2 SYDVKM. The CDR3 totals 13 residues. The CDR3 reads CASRLQENTEAFF. For the CDR3, the DNA is TGTGCCAGCAGACTACAGGAGAACACTGAAGCTTTCTTT.

The chain is built from TRBV30 and TRBJ2-7; the D is unclear. Trimming removed 3 bases from V and 0 bases from J, with 12 bases in between. CDR1 and CDR2 from the germline V gene are GTSNPN and SVGIG (reference sequence). This CDR3 has 14 amino acids. DNA for the CDR3: TGTGCCTGGAGAGGTGTGGGCCTCTCCTACGAGCAGTACTTC. Its translation is CAWRGVGLSYEQYF. The full variable domain, completed using reference TRBV30 and TRBJ2-7, is SQTIHQWPATLVQPVGSPLSLECTVEGTSNPNLYWYRQAAGRGLQLLFYSVGIGQISSEVPQNLSASRPQDRQFILSSKKLLLSDSGFYLCAWRGVGLSYEQYFGPGTRLTVT.

V and J are TRBV4-3 and TRBJ2-7; possible D gene TRBD1, 6 bases. Germline V CDR1 and CDR2: LGHNA, YSLEER. V was clipped by 1 base and J by 2 bases, with 12 bases between them. The CDR3 contains 15 residues. This chain's CDR3 is CASSQGTDDAYEQYF. DNA for the CDR3: TGCGCCAGCAGCCAAGGGACAGATGATGCCTACGAGCAGTACTTC.

This clonotype occurred a few times. V is TRBV7-2 and J is TRBJ1-1, with 10 bases lining up with TRBD1. V shed 1 base and J 3 bases; nucleotides not matched to a gene: 2. Germline-derived CDR1 and CDR2 are SGHTA and FQGNSA. This CDR3 is 15 amino acids long. The CDR3 is CASSLGGTGDTEAFF. In DNA form, the CDR3 reads TGTGCCAGCAGCTTAGGTGGGACAGGGGACACTGAAGCTTTCTTT.

This clonotype occurred many times. V and J are TRBV20-1 and TRBJ1-1; D is ambiguous. The CDR3 covers 13 residues. V was cut by 4 bases and J by 1 base, with 10 bases left in between. Looked up from germline, CDR1 is DFQATT and CDR2 is SNEGSKA (reference sequence). The CDR3 DNA is TGCAGTGCTACGGTCCCGGGGAACACTGAAGCTTTCTTT. It is translated as CSATVPGNTEAFF.

V is TRBV7-9 and J is TRBJ2-7, with D uncertain. The CDR3 sequence is 12 residues long. V lost 2 bases and J 5 bases, leaving 7 bases between the germline ends. Germline V CDR1 and CDR2: SEHNR, FQNEAQ (reference sequence). The CDR3 sequence: CASSLLENEQYF. CDR3 DNA: TGTGCCAGCAGCTTATTGGAAAACGAGCAGTACTTC.

V and J are TRBV7-8 and TRBJ2-2; no definite D call. V was pared by 0 bases and J by 3 bases, with 8 bases between. The CDR3 is made up of 15 amino acids. The germline CDR1 and CDR2 sequences are SGHVS and FQNEAQ. DNA for the CDR3: TGTGCCAGCAGCTTAGCGCGCAGCGACACCGGGGAGCTGTTTTTT. Protein: CASSLARSDTGELFF.

V usage is TRBV6-5 and J usage is TRBJ1-4, with a tentative D call TRBD1 (6 bases). V was cut by 0 bases and J by 8 bases, with 16 bases left in between. Germline CDR1 and CDR2: MNHEY and SVGAGI. This CDR3 spans 16 amino acids. The CDR3 DNA sequence: TGTGCCAGCAGTTACTCGAGCCAGGGGTACACCGAAAAACTGTTTTTT. Translation: CASSYSSQGYTEKLFF.

This clonotype came up many times. The chain joins TRBV10-3 to TRBJ2-5; 13 bases map to TRBD2. The germline gives CDR1 ENHRY, CDR2 SYGVKD. The CDR3 loop spans 17 amino acids. After removal of 0 bases from V and 3 bases from J, the junction contained 4 bases not matched to a gene. The CDR3 bases are TGTGCCATCAGTGAGTCCGGGACTAGCGGGGTGGAAGAGACCCAGTACTTC. Translation: CAISESGTSGVEETQYF.

The CDR3 DNA sequence: TGTGCCACCAGTGAAAGGGACAGGGGCAATCTACCCTACAGCGAGCAGTTCTTC. Its translation: CATSERDRGNLPYSEQFF. The chain employs TRBV24-1 and TRBJ2-1; 10 nucleotides match TRBD1. Germline V gene data show CDR1 as KGHDR and CDR2 as SFDVKD. J gave up 10 bases and V 4 bases, and 18 bases lay outside the gene matches. The CDR3 has 18 residues.

This clonotype was seen many times. The gene calls are TRBV28 and TRBJ1-5; TRBD1 matches 10 bases. Germline lookup yields CDR1 MDHEN and CDR2 SYDVKM. The CDR3 contains 15 residues. V shed 5 bases, J shed 3 bases, and the junction held 4 bases outside the gene matches. CDR3: CASSRQGAVNQPQHF. The CDR3, as DNA: TGTGCCAGCAGTCGACAGGGGGCGGTCAATCAGCCCCAGCATTTT.

This clonotype was picked up a small number of times. The V gene is TRBV27, the J gene TRBJ2-2; the D gene is possibly TRBD2 (6 bases). Germline CDR1 is MNHEY and CDR2 is SMNVEV (reference sequence). The CDR3 extends over 17 amino acids. The V and J ends lost 5 bases and 8 bases respectively, with 24 bases between them. The CDR3 spells CASSPNPGLLGMGELFF. The CDR3 DNA reads TGTGCCAGCAGTCCGAACCCGGGACTCCTAGGCATGGGGGAGCTGTTTTTT.

The chain has TRBV15 and TRBJ1-2; D is unresolved. V was cut by 6 bases and J by 2 bases, with 16 bases left in between. Germline V CDR1 and CDR2: LNHNV, YYDKDF (reference sequence). This CDR3 comprises 15 residues. CDR3 coding DNA: TGTGCCACCAGTGAATTTGACGCTGCAAACTATGGCTACACCTTC. Translated: CATSEFDAANYGYTF.

The CDR3 sequence is CASRSTGSWDSPQHF. CDR3 nucleotide sequence: TGTGCCAGCAGGTCCACAGGGTCATGGGACTCGCCCCAGCATTTT. J is TRBJ1-5 and V is TRBV7-8; TRBD1 might be the D (6 bases). V lost 6 bases and J 9 bases, leaving 21 bases between the germline ends. This CDR3 is built from 15 residues. The germline gives CDR1 SGHVS, CDR2 FQNEAQ.